This TCR beta chain is from a study of blood T cell repertoires in COVID-19. Study-wide background: Specimens from acute and convalescent COVID-19 originated in the United States, Italy and Spain. T cells, B-cell-depleted T cells, or PBMCs supplied cDNA or gDNA.

Under the authors' procedure: Reference gene primer amplification in the assay estimated nucleated cell counts. TCRdb keeps only in-frame clones here, not all; method: immunoSEQ multiplex PCR. V, J and clone size reflect that table, while D and trimming were determined from the DNA. Among 250,000 to 350,000 clones listed, around 91% were seen once. Germline V gene lookup returns CDR1 SGHVS and CDR2 FQNEAQ. This CDR3 has 15 residues. V was cut by 3 bases and J by 8 bases, with 16 bases left in between. The rearrangement uses TRBV7-8 and TRBJ1-4; D possibly corresponds to TRBD1 (5 bases). This sequence was found in a woman in her sixties or seventies with acute or convalescent COVID-19. The sample comprised peripheral blood. Here the CDR3 reads CASSFARGVGEKLFF. In DNA, the CDR3 is TGTGCCAGCAGCTTCGCGCGGGGGGTCGGAGAAAAACTGTTTTTT.